This entry describes one TCR beta chain. Its target is not known. The data originate from a study of cytomegalovirus exposure and HLA in healthy donors. Findings and limits, study-wide: Highest at DRB1 and lowest at HLA-C, TCR association rates differed among HLA loci in a later analysis. Per published reports, the classifier diagnosed cytomegalovirus status with high specificity and sensitivity.

CDR3 size: 11 residues. V dropped 10 bases and J dropped 6 bases, with 12 bases sitting between them. Germline V gives CDR1 MNHEY, CDR2 SMNVEV (reference sequence). PCR was performed using 60 Vbeta and 13 Jbeta primers. Some clones are missing from TCRdb's copy, which holds only in-frame ones; the method was immunoSEQ multiplex PCR. The data contain some 140,000 clones, less than 90% of them singletons. V gene TRBV27 combines with J gene TRBJ1-1; D unclear. The material sequenced was PBMCs. The source is a man in his forties or fifties in good health and CMV-seronegative. The CDR3 sequence: CATHGPAEAFF. CDR3 DNA: TGTGCCACACATGGCCCAGCTGAAGCTTTCTTT.